The subject of this entry is one TCR beta chain. The V gene lost 0 bases and the J gene lost 4 bases, with 9 bases spanning the gap. The germline V gene encodes CDR1 MNHEY and CDR2 SVGEGT. CDR3 length: 14 amino acids. These data belong to a study of control samples from healthy donors and cancer patients. TCRdb keeps only in-frame clones here, not all; method: immunoSEQ multiplex PCR. The sample shows 65,000 to 85,000 clones, roughly 90% of them seen only once. The sequenced material came from PBMCs. This clonotype was sampled from a woman aged 45-65 years with colorectal cancer. The chain links TRBV6-2 or TRBV6-3 to TRBJ1-2; a weak D match, TRBD1 (5 bases). This chain's CDR3 is CASSYSEGRYGYTF. The DNA of the CDR3 is TGTGCCAGCAGTTACTCGGAGGGGCGCTATGGCTACACCTTC.